These 27 T cell receptor beta chains were all obtained from the same sample, sequenced in a study of PD-L1 blockade in urothelial cancer. Assay: immunoSEQ multiplex PCR; the TCRdb copy retains only in-frame clones and omits some. This sample carries over 45,000 clones, about 90% of them seen once, and the ten largest clones take 7.5% to 8.5%. The sample here was PBMCs, taken around atezolizumab (anti-PD-L1) treatment. The receptors originated from a man between 60 and 75 years old with urothelial cancer.

This clone has a single count. This chain joins TRBV7-8 and TRBJ1-5, with D perhaps TRBD1 (5 bases). This CDR3 spans 13 amino acids. Trimming removed 3 bases at V and 6 bases at J, with 9 bases between. The germline gives CDR1 SGHVS, CDR2 FQNEAQ. The CDR3 DNA sequence: TGTGCCAGCAGCTTTGACAGTCTTCAGCCCCAGCATTTT. Translated: CASSFDSLQPQHF. Variable domain in full (rest from reference TRBV7-8 and TRBJ1-5): GAGVSQSPRYKVAKRGQDVALRCDPISGHVSLFWYQQALGQGPEFLTYFQNEAQLDKSGLPSDRFFAERPEGSVSTLKIQRTQQEDSAVYLCASSFDSLQPQHFGDGTRLSIL.

The V gene is TRBV19, the J gene TRBJ1-4, with 9 bases fitting TRBD1. The V gene end was trimmed by 5 bases and the J gene end by 7 bases; junction bases not matched to a gene: 5. The CDR3 runs 14 residues. The germline gives CDR1 LNHDA, CDR2 SQIVND (reference sequence). CDR3 sequence (DNA): TGTGCCAGTAGTGAACAGGGGGCAGCTGAAAAACTGTTTTTT. Protein: CASSEQGAAEKLFF.

The chain couples TRBV18 to TRBJ1-6, with D perhaps matching TRBD1 (5 bases). The germline CDR1 and CDR2 sequences are KGHSH and LQKENI. Trimming cost V 3 bases and J 9 bases, with 12 bases left between them. CDR3 length equals 14 residues. The CDR3 DNA sequence: TGTGCCAGCTCACCGGGGAGGGGTGCTTCACCCCTCCACTTT. It yields the protein CASSPGRGASPLHF.

This chain connects TRBV27 to TRBJ1-2; 7 positions agree with TRBD1. Germline V CDR1 and CDR2: MNHEY, SMNVEV (reference sequence). V lost 0 bases, J lost 2 bases, and 0 bases stayed unmatched. The CDR3 consists of 14 residues. The CDR3 coding sequence is TGTGCCAGCAGTTTATCAGGGGGCAACTATGGCTACACCTTC. The encoded protein is CASSLSGGNYGYTF.

The rearrangement joins TRBV6-5 to TRBJ1-6; TRBD1 matches 10 bases. V lost 2 bases, J lost 7 bases, and 2 bases stayed unmatched. In germline, CDR1 is MNHEY, CDR2 SVGAGI. There are 15 residues in the CDR3. The CDR3 protein is CASSYTTGGNSPLHF. CDR3 nucleotides: TGTGCCAGCAGTTACACGACAGGGGGCAATTCACCCCTCCACTTT.

The J gene is TRBJ2-3, the V gene TRBV10-2; 9 nucleotides align to TRBD2. The CDR3 is 18 residues long. J gave up 0 bases and V 3 bases, and 10 bases lay outside the gene matches. Looked up from germline, CDR1 is WSHSY and CDR2 is SAAADI. DNA of the CDR3: TGCGCCAGCAGTGATGGCGGGGGGGCCCTCTATAGCACAGATACGCAGTATTTT. Protein: CASSDGGGALYSTDTQYF.

The rearrangement links TRBV19 to TRBJ1-2; no firm D call. The CDR3 length is 15 residues. Germline loops: CDR1 LNHDA, CDR2 SQIVND (reference sequence). The germline V and J ends were trimmed by 3 bases and 0 bases, with 11 bases remaining between them. The CDR3, as DNA: TGTGCCAGTAGTATTTCCGGGGAGGCTAACTATGGCTACACCTTC. Its translation: CASSISGEANYGYTF.

This clone was seen a handful of times. This sequence joins TRBV28 and TRBJ1-5; tentative D call: TRBD1 (5 bases). Looked up from germline, CDR1 is MDHEN and CDR2 is SYDVKM. The CDR3 length is 13 residues. V lost 6 bases and J lost 5, with 11 bases in between. The CDR3 is CASRDTADQPQHF. The DNA for the CDR3 is TGTGCCAGCAGGGACACGGCGGATCAGCCCCAGCATTTT.

The chain combines TRBV6-4 with TRBJ2-7; perhaps TRBD1 as D (5 bases). This CDR3 spans 17 amino acids. Germline V gene data show CDR1 as MRHNA and CDR2 as SNTAGT. V was shortened by 1 base and J by 0 bases, with 16 bases between the two germline ends. The chain's CDR3 is CASSDWTRPFSSYEQYF. CDR3 DNA: TGTGCCAGCAGTGACTGGACAAGGCCATTCAGCTCCTACGAGCAGTACTTC.

The chain recombines TRBV6-6 with TRBJ2-3; D might be TRBD1 (6 bases). Germline lookup yields CDR1 MNHNY and CDR2 SVGAGI (reference sequence). This CDR3 spans 12 amino acids. The V and J ends lost 4 bases and 5 bases respectively, with 7 bases between them. The CDR3, as DNA: TGTGCCAGCAGTTGGGACATAGATACGCAGTATTTT. As protein: CASSWDIDTQYF.

The V and J genes are TRBV4-2 and TRBJ2-2, with a tentative D call TRBD2 (6 bases). V dropped 0 bases and J dropped 2 bases, with 16 bases sitting between them. Germline V gene lookup returns CDR1 LGHNA and CDR2 YNFKEQ. This CDR3 comprises 18 residues. The CDR3 reads CASSQDAFGGRNTGELFF. The CDR3 nucleotides are TGTGCCAGCAGCCAAGATGCCTTCGGGGGTCGCAACACCGGGGAGCTGTTTTTT.

The V and J genes are TRBV5-6 and TRBJ1-2, with TRBD1 as a possible D gene (6 bases). Per germline, CDR1 SGHDT and CDR2 YYEEEE. Trimming left V 2 bases short and J 0 bases short, with 14 bases between. This CDR3 is built from 16 residues. The CDR3 sequence: CASSFLGQFTNYGYTF. The CDR3 DNA sequence: TGTGCCAGCAGCTTCTTAGGACAGTTTACTAACTATGGCTACACCTTC.

V is TRBV5-4 and J is TRBJ2-1; 12 nucleotides line up with TRBD2. CDR1 SGHNT and CDR2 YYREEE come from the germline V gene (reference sequence). The CDR3 consists of 15 residues. After removal of 2 bases from V and 7 bases from J, the junction contained 4 bases not matched to a gene. CDR3 coding DNA: TGTGCCAGCAGCTTAGGACTAGCGGGGATTAATGAGCAGTTCTTC. Residues: CASSLGLAGINEQFF.

The rearrangement links TRBV27 to TRBJ2-7; TRBD1 might be the D (5 bases). Germline V gene sequence: CDR1 MNHEY, CDR2 SMNVEV (reference sequence). The CDR3 has 16 residues. Trimming took 0 bases from V and 9 from J, leaving 21 bases between them. The CDR3 DNA sequence: TGTGCCAGCAGTTTATCGGGAAGGGGAACCCTGAGGAGGCAGTACTTC. It specifies CASSLSGRGTLRRQYF.

This clone was found once. The rearrangement links TRBV11-3 to TRBJ2-2; TRBD2 agrees at 7 bases. The ends lost 1 base at V and 5 bases at J; junction bases unmatched: 10. Germline V CDR1 and CDR2: SGHNT, YENEEA. The CDR3 is made up of 17 amino acids. The CDR3 loop reads CASSLGRSVGGTGELFF. The DNA for the CDR3 is TGTGCCAGCAGCTTAGGCCGCAGCGTGGGGGGGACCGGGGAGCTGTTTTTT.

The chain is built from TRBV6-6 and TRBJ1-2; 9 nucleotides agree with TRBD1. There are 14 residues in the CDR3. Germline trimming cut 6 bases from V and 2 bases from J; bases unmatched to any gene: 4. From germline, CDR1 is MNHNY and CDR2 SVGAGI (reference sequence). The CDR3 DNA follows: TGTGCCAGCAGCCGGGGGACAGGGAACTATGGCTACACCTTC. It yields the protein CASSRGTGNYGYTF.

The chain is built from TRBV11-2 and TRBJ1-6; TRBD1 agrees at 8 bases. Looked up from germline, CDR1 is SGHAT and CDR2 is FQNNGV. The CDR3 consists of 15 residues. The J segment lost 7 bases and the V segment lost 7 bases, leaving 9 bases of the junction unmatched. The CDR3 sequence is CASTPRTGTNSPLHF. CDR3 DNA: TGTGCCAGCACCCCACGGACAGGGACCAATTCACCCCTCCACTTT.

Comment on this clone: The same CDR3 arises from other DNA sequences in this sample as well. The chain joins TRBV7-2 to TRBJ2-5, with 10 bases identical to TRBD2. Germline loops: CDR1 SGHTA, CDR2 FQGNSA. The ends lost 1 base at V and 1 base at J; junction bases unmatched: 3. The CDR3 has 16 amino acids. The CDR3 here is CASSLVASGGQETQYF. CDR3 nucleotide sequence: TGTGCCAGCAGCTTAGTCGCTAGCGGGGGCCAAGAGACCCAGTACTTC. The entire variable domain, with the rest obtained from reference TRBV7-2 and TRBJ2-5, is as follows: GAGVSQSPSNKVTEKGKDVELRCDPISGHTALYWYRQSLGQGLEFLIYFQGNSAPDKSGLPSDRFSAERTGGSVSTLTIQRTQQEDSAVYLCASSLVASGGQETQYFGPGTRLLVL.

The genes are TRBV6-4 and TRBJ2-3; 8 bases line up with TRBD2. The germline gives CDR1 MRHNA, CDR2 SNTAGT. The J segment lost 6 bases and the V segment lost 5 bases, leaving 13 bases of the junction unmatched. The CDR3 contains 16 residues. The CDR3 loop is CASSPTSSGGPDTQYF. CDR3 DNA sequence: TGTGCCAGCAGTCCCACTAGTTCGGGGGGGCCCGATACGCAGTATTTT.

The rearrangement links TRBV7-2 to TRBJ1-4; a possible D gene is TRBD1 (5 bases). The CDR3 spans 14 residues. Trimming cost V 5 bases and J 7 bases, with 14 bases left between them. CDR1 is SGHTA, CDR2 FQGNSA, per germline. The CDR3 here is CASSNAGVTEKLFF. As DNA, the CDR3 is TGTGCCAGCAGCAACGCGGGGGTTACTGAAAAACTGTTTTTT.

This chain links TRBV2 with TRBJ1-5; 9 positions match TRBD1. CDR3 length: 15 amino acids. Germline lookup yields CDR1 SNHLY and CDR2 FYNNEI. After removal of 7 bases from V and 0 bases from J, the junction contained 4 bases not matched to a gene. The CDR3 spells CASKGQGVSNQPQHF. CDR3 DNA sequence: TGTGCCAGCAAGGGACAGGGAGTTAGCAATCAGCCCCAGCATTTT. Together with reference TRBV2 and TRBJ1-5, the CDR3 gives the full variable domain: EPEVTQTPSHQVTQMGQEVILRCVPISNHLYFYWYRQILGQKVEFLVSFYNNEISEKSEIFDDQFSVERPDGSNFTLKIRSTKLEDSAMYFCASKGQGVSNQPQHFGDGTRLSIL.

The V and J genes are TRBV14 and TRBJ1-3, with D unresolved. The germline V gene has CDR1 SGHDN and CDR2 FVKESK. V was pared by 4 bases and J by 1 base, with 14 bases between. The CDR3 has 16 amino acids. Here the CDR3 DNA reads TGTGCCAGCAGCCTAATGGCAACGTGGTCTGGAAACACCATATATTTT. Translation: CASSLMATWSGNTIYF. Filled out from reference TRBV14 and TRBJ1-3, the complete variable domain reads EAGVTQFPSHSVIEKGQTVTLRCDPISGHDNLYWYRRVMGKEIKFLLHFVKESKQDESGMPNNRFLAERTGGTYSTLKVQPAELEDSGVYFCASSLMATWSGNTIYFGEGSWLTVV.

The chain links TRBV5-1 to TRBJ2-7; TRBD1 matches at 7 bases. V lost 4 bases to trimming and J lost 1 base; unmatched junction nucleotides: 8. Per the germline V gene, CDR1 is SGHRS and CDR2 is YFSETQ. The CDR3 loop spans 15 amino acids. The CDR3 coding sequence is TGCGCCAGCAGCACACCGGGACAGAGATCCTACGAGCAGTACTTC. Protein: CASSTPGQRSYEQYF.

The chain combines TRBV19 with TRBJ2-4, with 12 bases matching TRBD2. The CDR3 contains 12 residues. In germline, CDR1 is LNHDA, CDR2 SQIVND (reference sequence). J lost 9 bases, V lost 6 bases, and 0 bases had no gene match. The CDR3 DNA is TGTGCCAGTAGACTAGCGGGGGGCATTCAGTACTTC. It is translated as CASRLAGGIQYF.

This clone showed up just once. CDR3 region: CATSRRDRILSGANVLTF. The CDR3, as DNA: TGTGCCACCAGCAGAAGGGACAGGATCCTCTCTGGGGCCAACGTCCTGACTTTC. The chain joins TRBV15 to TRBJ2-6; 8 nucleotides match TRBD1. The CDR3 covers 18 residues. The germline V gene has CDR1 LNHNV and CDR2 YYDKDF (reference sequence). Unmatched junction bases numbered 6, after V lost 2 bases and J lost 0 bases.

This chain uses TRBV2 with TRBJ2-1; 8 nucleotides align to TRBD1. The ends lost 5 bases at V and 6 bases at J; junction bases unmatched: 6. CDR1 is SNHLY and CDR2 is FYNNEI in the germline V gene. This CDR3 has 14 amino acids. CDR3 residues: CASSPARGLNEQFF. In DNA form, the CDR3 reads TGTGCCAGCAGTCCCGCCAGGGGGCTCAATGAGCAGTTCTTC.

V and J are TRBV15 and TRBJ2-1; 10 nucleotides agree with TRBD1. J was trimmed by 8 bases and V by 0 bases; bases with no gene match: 7. The CDR3 covers 16 residues. Germline V gives CDR1 LNHNV, CDR2 YYDKDF (reference sequence). CDR3 in DNA: TGTGCCACCAGCAGAGAGATGGGACAGGGGTATCATGAGCAGTTCTTC. Amino acid sequence: CATSREMGQGYHEQFF.